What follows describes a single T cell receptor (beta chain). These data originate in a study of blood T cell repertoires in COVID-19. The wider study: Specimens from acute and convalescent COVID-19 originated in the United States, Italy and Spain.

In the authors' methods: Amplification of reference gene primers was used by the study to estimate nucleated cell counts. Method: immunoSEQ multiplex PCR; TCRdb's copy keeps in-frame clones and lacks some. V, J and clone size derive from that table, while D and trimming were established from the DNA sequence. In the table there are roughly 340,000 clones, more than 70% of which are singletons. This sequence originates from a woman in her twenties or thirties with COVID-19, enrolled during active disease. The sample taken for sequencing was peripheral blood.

CDR3 nucleotide sequence: TGTGCCAGTAGTACAGGGCCTAGGGAGACCCAGTACTTC. This translates into CASSTGPRETQYF. The J gene is TRBJ2-5, the V gene TRBV19, with D tentatively TRBD1 (5 bases). Germline V gene lookup returns CDR1 LNHDA and CDR2 SQIVND (reference sequence). CDR3 length equals 13 residues. The V end was cut by 4 bases, the J end by 5 bases, with 11 bases between.